This is a list of T cell receptor beta chains from one sample in a study of regulatory T cells in long-lasting Graves disease. TCRdb re-called the multiplex PCR reads with MiXCR, one entry per CDR3 protein. The sample holds approximately 360,000 distinct CDR3 sequences, approximately 25% seen once. The input for sequencing was peripheral blood mononuclear cells (PBMCs), taken when the disease was refractory, from a patient treated with antithyroid drugs. Receptors were obtained from a woman aged 40 to 50 with Graves disease. Both conserved end residues are part of each CDR3. The D gene is left open where the match is weak. Clone size is given for some rows only: seen once, a few or many times, or a class if the clone is expanded.

size,D,V,J,DNA,CDR3
NA,NA,TRBV20-1,TRBJ2-6,TGCAGTGCTTTTGGGGGAAATCCCGGGGCCAACGTCCTGACTTTC,CSAFGGNPGANVLTF
NA,NA,TRBV5-1,TRBJ2-7,TGCGCCAGCAGCTTGAACCCAAACTCAATCTACGAGCAGTACTTC,CASSLNPNSIYEQYF
NA,NA,TRBV12-3/TRBV12-4,TRBJ1-5,TGTGCCGGCAACCCCACGAAGAGGCAGACTCAGCCCCAGCATTTT,CAGNPTKRQTQPQHF
NA,NA,TRBV15,TRBJ1-4,TGTGCCACCAGCAGAGTACGGAATGAAAAACTGTTTTTT,CATSRVRNEKLFF
NA,TRBD1,TRBV10-3,TRBJ2-7,TGTGCCATCAGTGAGTCAGGGGGCCAGGGAGCTGGGGAGCAGTACTTC,CAISESGGQGAGEQYF
many,TRBD2,TRBV7-2,TRBJ2-7,TGTGCCAGCAGCTCTCTAGGGTCGGGAGGTATCTACGAGCAGTACTTC,CASSSLGSGGIYEQYF
few,TRBD1,TRBV20-1,TRBJ2-2,TGCAGTGCTAGGTTCCGGGACAGGGGTAACACCGGGGAGCTGTTTTTT,CSARFRDRGNTGELFF
NA,TRBD1,TRBV15,TRBJ2-7,TGTGCCACCAGCGGGGACAGGGGGCTTGGCGAGCAGTACTTC,CATSGDRGLGEQYF
many,TRBD2,TRBV20-1,TRBJ2-5,TGCAGTGCTAGGGACGCGGGAGAGGCCAGGGAGACCCAGTACTTC,CSARDAGEARETQYF
few,NA,TRBV7-9,TRBJ2-7,TGTGCCAGCAGCTTTGGGGCGGGGGAGCAGTACTTC,CASSFGAGEQYF
many,NA,TRBV29-1,TRBJ2-7,TGCAGCGTTTTCGACATACTCTACGAGCAGTACTTC,CSVFDILYEQYF
NA,NA,TRBV5-4,TRBJ1-1,TGTGCCAGCAGCTTGGTTAGGGGAATCAGGGGGAACACTGAAGCTTTCTTT,CASSLVRGIRGNTEAFF
many,TRBD2,TRBV5-1,TRBJ2-4,TGCGCCAGCAGCTTGGAATCCGGGGGGAGGGCCCATCAGTACTTC,CASSLESGGRAHQYF
NA,NA,TRBV5-6,TRBJ2-3,TGTGCCAGCAGCTTGGGGACCCGCGGGACGGGTACGCAGTATTTT,CASSLGTRGTGTQYF
many,NA,TRBV20-1,TRBJ2-7,TGCAGTGCTAGCAGGGCAGGGGTAATAGCCGAGCAGTACTTC,CSASRAGVIAEQYF
few,NA,TRBV6-1,TRBJ1-1,TGTGCCAGCACGTACGGGGGGCCTGACACTGAAGCTTTCTTT,CASTYGGPDTEAFF
few,TRBD1,TRBV19,TRBJ1-2,TGTGCCAGTAGTCTGCGACAGGGGTACTATGGCTACACCTTC,CASSLRQGYYGYTF
many,NA,TRBV2,TRBJ2-7,TGTGCCAGCGGACCACACCTAATCTCCTACGAGCAGTACTTC,CASGPHLISYEQYF
NA,NA,TRBV28,TRBJ2-7,TGTGCCAGCAGCCTCGGGGCGCCTCTCTACGAGCAGTACTTC,CASSLGAPLYEQYF
NA,NA,TRBV28,TRBJ2-7,TGTGCCAGCAGTTTCTCACAGTACGAGCAGTACTTC,CASSFSQYEQYF
NA,TRBD2,TRBV12-3/TRBV12-4,TRBJ2-1,TGTGCCAGCAGTACTCCTAGCGGAATTTACAATGAGCAGTTCTTC,CASSTPSGIYNEQFF
NA,TRBD1,TRBV5-4,TRBJ1-2,TGTGCCAGCAGCTCGCCGACAGGGGATGTGGCTAACTATGGCTACACCTTC,CASSSPTGDVANYGYTF
many,NA,TRBV28,TRBJ1-5,TGTGCCAGCAGTTTCGCCGGGACGATAGGCAATCAGCCCCAGCATTTT,CASSFAGTIGNQPQHF
NA,NA,TRBV3-1,TRBJ2-3,TGTGCCAGCAGCCACGCGCTCTCAGATACGCAGTATTTT,CASSHALSDTQYF
many,NA,TRBV2,TRBJ2-5,TGTGCCAGCAGTCCAGATACAGGGAGGCAGACCCAGTACTTC,CASSPDTGRQTQYF
NA,NA,TRBV29-1,TRBJ2-3,TGCAGCGTTGACACGTATTCGGAGATTACCTCGGGAGATACGCAGTATTTT,CSVDTYSEITSGDTQYF
NA,NA,TRBV6-2/TRBV6-3,TRBJ2-1,TGTGCCAGACAATCGGCATCTGGATACAATGAGCAGTTCTTC,CARQSASGYNEQFF
NA,TRBD2,TRBV2,TRBJ2-1,TGTGCCAGCAGTTTGAGGACTAGCGGTGCCTACAATGAGCAGTTCTTC,CASSLRTSGAYNEQFF
many,NA,TRBV7-9,TRBJ2-5,TGTGCCAGCAGTCCGGCGGGCCGCGGAGCTCAAGAGACCCAGTACTTC,CASSPAGRGAQETQYF
few,NA,TRBV13,TRBJ1-1,TGTGCCAGCACTCCTCCAGGGGCAGCGAACACTGAAGCTTTCTTT,CASTPPGAANTEAFF
many,NA,TRBV28,TRBJ2-2,TGTGCCAGCAGGAGGGGGGTTAACACCGGGGAGCTGTTTTTT,CASRRGVNTGELFF
many,NA,TRBV25-1,TRBJ1-4,TGTGCCAGCAGTGGCGGGGTCGTGGTGTTTTTT,CASSGGVVVFF
NA,TRBD2,TRBV20-1,TRBJ2-7,TGCAGTGCCATCGGACTAGCGGAGTCCTACGAGCAGTACTTC,CSAIGLAESYEQYF
few,NA,TRBV19,TRBJ2-2,TGTGCCAGTAGTAGTTTCCGGGCAGACACGAACACCGGGGAGCTGTTTTTT,CASSSFRADTNTGELFF
many,TRBD1,TRBV7-9,TRBJ1-2,TGTGCCAGCAGCCCTGACAGGGTGGAAGGCTACACCTTC,CASSPDRVEGYTF
many,NA,TRBV11-2,TRBJ1-1,TGTGCCAGCAGCTTAAGATCGACTGAAGCTTTCTTT,CASSLRSTEAFF
few,NA,TRBV28,TRBJ2-1,TGTGCCAGCAGTCTGGGACTTTTAGTGAGCTCCTACAATGAGCAGTTCTTC,CASSLGLLVSSYNEQFF